Following are 20 T cell receptor beta chains from one sample sequenced in a study of T cell changes during pregnancy in multiple sclerosis. This table comes from immunoSEQ multiplex PCR, and its TCRdb copy is limited to in-frame clones, with some not included. Among about 98,000 clones, around 92% were seen once, and the ten largest hold roughly 2.3%. The specimen was peripheral blood, collected after pregnancy. The receptors shown here come from a female donor in good health, enrolled as a control in a pregnancy study.

V is TRBV28 and J is TRBJ1-2, with TRBD1 as a possible D gene (5 bases). CDR1 and CDR2 (germline): MDHEN, SYDVKM. V was clipped by 4 bases and J by 3 bases, with 6 bases between them. This CDR3 contains 12 residues. In DNA, the CDR3 is TGTGCCAGCAGTTCAGGGTACTATGGCTACACCTTC. Translated: CASSSGYYGYTF.

This rearrangement joins TRBV29-1 to TRBJ1-1; D gene unclear. Deletions cut 7 bases from V and 2 bases from J, with 14 bases between. This CDR3 is 13 amino acids long. Per germline, CDR1 SQVTM and CDR2 ANQGSEA. Here the CDR3 reads CSGFSGPNTEAFF. CDR3 nucleotide sequence: TGCAGCGGATTCTCGGGTCCTAACACTGAAGCTTTCTTT.

In its sample, this clone was seen once. The chain employs TRBV2 and TRBJ2-3; 8 bases match TRBD1. The CDR3 is 13 residues long. V shed 5 bases and J 7 bases; nucleotides not matched to a gene: 5. CDR1 is SNHLY, CDR2 FYNNEI, per germline. CDR3 sequence: CASSPQGGNTQYF. The CDR3 bases are TGTGCCAGCAGTCCACAGGGGGGAAATACGCAGTATTTT.

The chain couples TRBV11-2 to TRBJ1-4, with a possible D match to TRBD1 (5 bases). The CDR3 runs to 14 residues. Germline-derived CDR1 and CDR2 are SGHAT and FQNNGV. The V end lost 3 bases, the J end lost 5 bases, and 10 bases lay between the germline ends. CDR3: CASSFWGGNEKLFF. The CDR3 DNA reads as TGTGCCAGCAGCTTCTGGGGGGGGAATGAAAAACTGTTTTTT.

In this sample, this clone turned up a few times. The chain is built from TRBV30 and TRBJ1-1, with a tentative D call TRBD1 (6 bases). CDR3 size: 14 residues. Germline V gene data show CDR1 as GTSNPN and CDR2 as SVGIG (reference sequence). Trimming removed 3 bases at V and 3 bases at J, with 14 bases between. CDR3 sequence reads: CAWSEGGGHTEAFF. CDR3 in DNA: TGTGCCTGGAGCGAAGGGGGGGGACACACTGAAGCTTTCTTT.

The sample holds a few counts of this clone. The chain has TRBV19 and TRBJ2-7; 7 bases are shared with TRBD1. The germline CDR1 and CDR2 sequences are LNHDA and SQIVND (reference sequence). The trim removed 10 bases at V and 2 bases at J, leaving 8 bases unmatched. The CDR3 sequence is 13 residues long. The CDR3 sequence: CATRRTGAYEQYF. As DNA, the CDR3 is TGTGCCACACGAAGGACAGGCGCCTACGAGCAGTACTTC.

This clone turned up a few times. The chain couples TRBV13 to TRBJ1-1, with 7 bases aligning to TRBD1. This CDR3 comprises 13 residues. The germline V gene has CDR1 PRHDT and CDR2 FYEKMQ (reference sequence). The V segment lost 2 bases and the J segment 5 bases; nucleotides outside the gene matches: 2. The CDR3 region has the DNA TGTGCCAGCAGCTTAAACAGGGGTACTGAAGCTTTCTTT. Encoded protein: CASSLNRGTEAFF.

The rearrangement links TRBV29-1 to TRBJ1-5; 8 bases are shared with TRBD1. The junction had 6 bases not matched to a gene; V was cut back by 6 bases and J by 8 bases. The CDR3 runs to 12 residues. The germline V gene encodes CDR1 SQVTM and CDR2 ANQGSEA. CDR3 region: CSVGQGQEPQHF. The DNA of the CDR3 is TGCAGCGTCGGACAGGGACAGGAGCCCCAGCATTTT.

The chain is built from TRBV25-1 and TRBJ1-3; no firm D call. Trimming took 2 bases from V and 0 from J, leaving 8 bases between them. Looked up from germline, CDR1 is MGHDK and CDR2 is SYGVNS. The CDR3 consists of 15 residues. CDR3: CASSEPGSSGNTIYF. CDR3 coding DNA: TGTGCCAGCAGTGAACCCGGGAGCTCTGGAAACACCATATATTTT.

As to this clone: An end of the junction does not agree with germline; a read error may underlie this. The rearrangement uses TRBV7-7 and TRBJ2-6; D possibly corresponds to TRBD1 (5 bases). There are 14 residues in the CDR3. CDR1 and CDR2 (germline): SSHAT, FNYEAQ (reference sequence). The DNA of the CDR3 is TGTGCTAGCAGTCCAGGGTATGGGGCCAACGTCCTGACTTTC. It yields the protein CASSPGYGANVLTF.

The chain recombines TRBV11-3 with TRBJ2-7; D perhaps matches TRBD1 (6 bases). Germline values: CDR1 SGHNT, CDR2 YENEEA. V was shortened by 6 bases and J by 5 bases, with 14 bases between the two germline ends. The CDR3 loop spans 13 amino acids. CDR3 bases: TGTGCCAGCAGAGGGGGACCTCGGGACGAGCAGTACTTC. It yields the protein CASRGGPRDEQYF.

A single count supports this clone. The J gene is TRBJ2-1, the V gene TRBV6-5, with a possible D match to TRBD2 (6 bases). The CDR3 runs to 12 residues. Trimming removed 2 bases from V and 8 bases from J, with 7 bases in between. Germline-derived CDR1 and CDR2 are MNHEY and SVGAGI. In nucleotides, the CDR3 is TGTGCCAGCAGTTACGGAGGGGATGAGCAGTTCTTC. It specifies CASSYGGDEQFF.

CDR3 region: CASSAEAGTNTGELFF. The CDR3 DNA reads TGTGCCAGCAGCGCCGAGGCGGGAACGAACACCGGGGAGCTGTTTTTT. The gene calls are TRBV6-4 and TRBJ2-2; the D gene is possibly TRBD2 (6 bases). The V gene lost 6 bases and the J gene lost 0 bases, with 14 bases spanning the gap. The CDR3 loop spans 16 amino acids. Germline V lookup: CDR1 MRHNA, CDR2 SNTAGT.

The CDR3 sequence is CASSSGQGAETQYF. The DNA for the CDR3 is TGTGCCAGCAGCTCCGGACAGGGGGCAGAGACCCAGTACTTC. The rearrangement links TRBV28 to TRBJ2-5; 11 positions match TRBD1. CDR3 length: 14 amino acids. Germline V CDR1 and CDR2: MDHEN, SYDVKM. V lost 6 bases, J lost 4 bases, and 4 bases stayed unmatched.

The J gene is TRBJ2-7, the V gene TRBV7-6; D is perhaps TRBD2 (5 bases). Trimming took off 5 bases at V and 2 bases at J, with 13 bases between the two ends. Per the germline V gene, CDR1 is SGHVS and CDR2 is FNYEAQ. The CDR3 has 14 residues. The CDR3 DNA reads as TGTGCCAGCAGCCCTCAGGAGGTAACCTACGAGCAGTACTTC. Residues: CASSPQEVTYEQYF.

V is TRBV28 and J is TRBJ1-5; TRBD1 might be the D (6 bases). Trimming took off 5 bases at V and 4 bases at J, with 18 bases between the two ends. The CDR3 is 16 residues long. CDR1 MDHEN and CDR2 SYDVKM come from the germline V gene. The CDR3 DNA reads as TGTGCCAGCAGTCTCTCCCTCGAGGGGGTAAATCAGCCCCAGCATTTT. Translating it yields CASSLSLEGVNQPQHF.

The J gene is TRBJ1-2, the V gene TRBV6-5, with D uncertain. Germline lookup yields CDR1 MNHEY and CDR2 SVGAGI. This CDR3 comprises 11 residues. Trimming pared 2 bases from V and 6 bases from J, leaving 4 bases between. CDR3 bases: TGTGCCAGCAGTTACGGCAATGGCTACACCTTC. It encodes CASSYGNGYTF.

J is TRBJ2-7 and V is TRBV28, with a tentative D call TRBD1 (6 bases). Germline V CDR1 and CDR2: MDHEN, SYDVKM. This CDR3 spans 16 amino acids. Trimming removed 4 bases from V and 6 bases from J, with 22 bases in between. The CDR3 spells CASSSPTGETFFEQYF. The CDR3 nucleotides are TGTGCCAGCAGTTCACCGACAGGCGAGACCTTTTTCGAGCAGTACTTC.

The rearrangement links TRBV5-1 to TRBJ2-1, with 7 bases aligning to TRBD2. Germline CDR1 SGHRS, CDR2 YFSETQ. V trimming: 7 bases; J trimming: 9 bases; junction bases outside the gene matches: 13. The CDR3 loop spans 14 amino acids. CDR3 protein: CASGEAGEVTEQFF. In DNA, the CDR3 is TGCGCCAGCGGAGAGGCGGGGGAGGTAACTGAGCAGTTCTTC.

The chain uses TRBV27 and TRBJ2-7, with TRBD2 as a possible D gene (6 bases). This CDR3 has 13 amino acids. CDR1 is MNHEY, CDR2 SMNVEV, per germline (reference sequence). Between the trimmed V and J ends, which lost 6 bases and 2 bases, there was a span of 11 bases. The CDR3 reads CASSQGLAYEQYF. The CDR3 bases are TGTGCCAGCAGCCAGGGACTCGCCTACGAGCAGTACTTC.